The clone carrying this TCR beta chain was seen ten or more times. These data originate in a study of blood T cells in healthy people across ages. Then a second PCR, running about 6 to 12 cycles, was carried out with a sample-barcoded 5' primer and a J-beta primer mix. TCRdb independently ran MiXCR on the 5' RACE reads; one entry per CDR3 protein. The sample has 790,000 or so distinct CDR3 sequences; less than 60% are singletons. The CDR3 sequence is 13 residues long. The junction had 12 bases not matched to a gene; V was cut back by 7 bases and J by 12 bases. Germline values: CDR1 MNHEY, CDR2 SVGEGT.

This receptor was identified in a man older than 75 in good health. This chain joins TRBV6-2 or TRBV6-3 and TRBJ2-1, with TRBD2 matching 7 bases. Material for sequencing was blood. CDR3 bases: TGTGCCAGCAACGATTTGGGGGAGGGGTGGCAGTTCTTC. It codes for CASNDLGEGWQFF.